This T cell receptor beta chain comes out of a study of tumor-infiltrating lymphocytes in primary liver carcinoma. TCR beta cDNA was reverse-transcribed from about 500 ng of total RNA. The reaction used a constant-region primer and ProtoScript II reverse transcriptase. Modified slightly, ARM-PCR produced TCR beta libraries over three nested multiplex PCR rounds. Via MiXCR, TCRdb re-called the multiplex PCR reads, giving one row per CDR3 protein. This table has about 32,000 distinct CDR3 sequences, approximately 73% appearing once. Co-extracting RNA and DNA was done with about 17-31 mg of unsorted bulk tissue as input. Collection of samples drew on five separate regions of each tumor. Note on this clonotype: Given a much more abundant clone one base away, this may be a read error.

The source of this sequence is a man aged 40-50 years with primary liver carcinoma and hepatitis B virus infection. Sequences were obtained from liver tumor tissue from sampling region 4. The subset is: tumor region T4, right-lateral pole.

The CDR3 DNA is TGTGCCAGCAGCTTAAGGGCCCAGGTGTTTGTGCAGCGGGCCTACAATGAGCAGTTCTTC. The encoded protein is CASSLRAQVFVQRAYNEQFF. The chain joins TRBV7-3 to TRBJ2-1; possibly TRBD2 for D (6 bases). CDR3 length: 20 amino acids. Germline loops: CDR1 SGHTA, CDR2 FQGTGA. Between the trimmed V and J ends, which lost 1 base and 2 bases, there was a span of 24 bases. Combining the CDR3 with reference TRBV7-3 and TRBJ2-1 gives the whole variable domain GAGVSQTPSNKVTEKGKYVELRCDPISGHTALYWYRQSLGQGPEFLIYFQGTGAADDSGLPNDRFFAVRPEGSVSTLKIQRTERGDSAVYLCASSLRAQVFVQRAYNEQFFGPGTRLTVL.